A selection of T cell receptor beta chains follows, all from one sample in a study of control samples from healthy donors and cancer patients. The assay was immunoSEQ multiplex PCR, and TCRdb's table has in-frame clones only and misses some. Of 120,000 or so clones listed, approximately 88% are singletons. The sample was PBMCs. The receptors originated from a woman in her fifties or sixties with lung cancer. CDR3s include the opening cysteine and the closing phenylalanine or tryptophan. D genes are given only for firm matches. Clone size is shown for a subset of rows, as once, few, many or a class of expanded clone.

>once|TRBD2|TRBJ2-1|TRBV19
TGTGCCAGTAGTATTCTTGCGGGAGGGAACAATGAGCAGTTCTTC
CASSILAGGNNEQFF
>once|TRBD2|TRBJ2-1|TRBV28
TGTGCCAGCAGTTTATCTGCGGGGGGGATCTACAATGAGCAGTTCTTC
CASSLSAGGIYNEQFF
>-|TRBD2|TRBJ2-5|TRBV29-1
TGCAGCGTTGGCCTAGCGGGGGTTGGCCAAGAGACCCAGTACTTC
CSVGLAGVGQETQYF
>-|-|TRBJ1-4|TRBV5-1
TGCGCCAGCAGCTTGGGACAGCAGAATGAAAAACTGTTTTTT
CASSLGQQNEKLFF
>-|-|TRBJ1-2|TRBV4-3
TGCGCCAGCAGCCAAGATAACCCCCCCTGGAAGGCCGGAGATGGCTACACCTTC
CASSQDNPPWKAGDGYTF
>-|TRBD2|TRBJ2-3|TRBV16
TGTGCCAGCACCCCCCGGCGGGGGGGATTAGATACGCAGTATTTT
CASTPRRGGLDTQYF
>-|TRBD1|TRBJ2-1|TRBV28
TGTGCCAGCAGCTTGCAGGGGGCTTACTACAATGAGCAGTTCTTC
CASSLQGAYYNEQFF
>-|TRBD2|TRBJ2-1|TRBV15
TGTGCCACCAGCAGAGATTTCCCCGGGGGGGCGGAGGTCTACAATGAGCAGTTCTTC
CATSRDFPGGAEVYNEQFF
>-|-|TRBJ2-7|TRBV5-8
TGTGCCAGCAGCCCCCTAATAGGGAGGAGCTCCTACGAGCAGTACTTC
CASSPLIGRSSYEQYF
>-|-|TRBJ1-2|TRBV7-9
TGTGCCAGCAGCCCCGGGCAGTCTAACTATGGCTACACCTTC
CASSPGQSNYGYTF
>-|-|TRBJ1-5|TRBV2
TGTGCCAGCAGTGATTATTTGGGGGGTCAGCCCCAGCATTTT
CASSDYLGGQPQHF
>-|-|TRBJ1-4|TRBV7-2
TGTGCCACGCATCGCCAGGGAGTGGGTGAAAAACTGTTTTTT
CATHRQGVGEKLFF
>-|TRBD1|TRBJ1-4|TRBV2
TGTGCCAGCAGGACCGGGACAGGGGATGAAAAACTGTTTTTT
CASRTGTGDEKLFF
>-|-|TRBJ1-1|TRBV30
TGTGCCTGGAGTTTCCGGGACGGAGGATTGCCTTTCTTT
CAWSFRDGGLPFF
>-|-|TRBJ1-6|TRBV6-5
TGTGCCAGCAGTTCGACGCTCAATTCACCCCTCCACTTT
CASSSTLNSPLHF
>-|-|TRBJ1-1|TRBV6-6
TGTGCCAGCAGTTACTCGGCGATTACAGGGGAAGCTTTCTTT
CASSYSAITGEAFF
>-|-|TRBJ2-6|TRBV16
TGTGCCAGCAGCCAATTTTTCGGGGCCAACGTCCTGACTTTC
CASSQFFGANVLTF